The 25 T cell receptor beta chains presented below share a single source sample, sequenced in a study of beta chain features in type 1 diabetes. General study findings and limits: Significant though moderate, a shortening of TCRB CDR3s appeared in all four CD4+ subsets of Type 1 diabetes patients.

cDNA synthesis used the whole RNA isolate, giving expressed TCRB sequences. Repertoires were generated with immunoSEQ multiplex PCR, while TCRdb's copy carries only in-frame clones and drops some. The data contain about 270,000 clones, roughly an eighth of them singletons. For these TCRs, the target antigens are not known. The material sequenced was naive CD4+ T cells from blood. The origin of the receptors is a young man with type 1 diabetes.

In nucleotides, the CDR3 is TGTGCCAGCAGTCGCTCTGGGGCCAACGTCCTGACTTTC. Protein product: CASSRSGANVLTF. The chain carries TRBV14 and TRBJ2-6; D remains unclear. The CDR3 is made up of 13 amino acids. Germline loops: CDR1 SGHDN, CDR2 FVKESK. Trimming cost V 6 bases and J 0 bases, with 3 bases left between them.

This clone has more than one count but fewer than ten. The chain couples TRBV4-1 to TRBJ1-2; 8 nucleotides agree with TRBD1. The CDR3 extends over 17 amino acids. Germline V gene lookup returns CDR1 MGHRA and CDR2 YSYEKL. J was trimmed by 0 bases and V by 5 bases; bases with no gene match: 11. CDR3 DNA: TGCGCCAGCAGCTTCAGGGGGCAGTCCACTACTAACTATGGCTACACCTTC. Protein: CASSFRGQSTTNYGYTF.

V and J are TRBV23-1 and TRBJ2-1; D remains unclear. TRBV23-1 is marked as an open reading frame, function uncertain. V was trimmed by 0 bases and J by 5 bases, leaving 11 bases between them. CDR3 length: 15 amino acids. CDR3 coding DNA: TGCGCCAGCAGTCAATCGGTACGGGTTAACAATGAGCAGTTCTTC. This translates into CASSQSVRVNNEQFF.

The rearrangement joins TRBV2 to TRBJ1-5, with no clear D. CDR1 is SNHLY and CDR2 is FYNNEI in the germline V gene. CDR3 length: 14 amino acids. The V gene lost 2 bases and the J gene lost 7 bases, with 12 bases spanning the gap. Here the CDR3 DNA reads TGTGCCAGCAGTGAAAGCACGGGTAGACAGCCCCAGCATTTT. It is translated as CASSESTGRQPQHF.

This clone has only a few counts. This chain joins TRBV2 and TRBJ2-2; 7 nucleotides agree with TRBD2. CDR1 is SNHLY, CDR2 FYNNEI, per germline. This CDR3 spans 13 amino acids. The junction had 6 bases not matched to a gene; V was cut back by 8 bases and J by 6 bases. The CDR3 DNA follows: TGTGCCAGCTGTGCGGCGGGAGCCGGGGAGCTGTTTTTT. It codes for CASCAAGAGELFF.

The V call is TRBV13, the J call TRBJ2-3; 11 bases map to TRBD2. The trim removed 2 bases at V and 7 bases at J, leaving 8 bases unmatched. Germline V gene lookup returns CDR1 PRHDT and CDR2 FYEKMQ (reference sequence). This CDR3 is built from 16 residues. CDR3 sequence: CASSLRLAGGAHTQYF. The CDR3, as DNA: TGTGCCAGCAGCTTAAGGCTAGCGGGAGGTGCTCATACGCAGTATTTT.

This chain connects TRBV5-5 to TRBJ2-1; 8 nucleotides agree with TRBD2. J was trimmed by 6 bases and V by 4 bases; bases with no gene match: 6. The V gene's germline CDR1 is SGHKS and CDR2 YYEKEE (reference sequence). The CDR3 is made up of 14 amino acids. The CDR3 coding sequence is TGTGCCAGCAGCGGGGGACTAGTTGCCAATGAGCAGTTCTTC. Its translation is CASSGGLVANEQFF.

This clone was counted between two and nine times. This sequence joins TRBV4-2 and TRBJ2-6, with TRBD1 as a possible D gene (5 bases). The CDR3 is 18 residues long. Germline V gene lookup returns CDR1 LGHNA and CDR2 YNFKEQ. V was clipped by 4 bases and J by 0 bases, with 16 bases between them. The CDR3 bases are TGTGCCAGCAGCCGACTTAGGGGCCAGAACTCTGGGGCCAACGTCCTGACTTTC. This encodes CASSRLRGQNSGANVLTF.

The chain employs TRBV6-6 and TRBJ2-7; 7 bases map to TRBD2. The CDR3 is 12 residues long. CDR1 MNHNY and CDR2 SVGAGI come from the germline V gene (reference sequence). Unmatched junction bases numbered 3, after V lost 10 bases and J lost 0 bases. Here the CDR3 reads CATGEGSYEQYF. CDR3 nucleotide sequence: TGTGCCACTGGGGAGGGCTCCTACGAGCAGTACTTC.

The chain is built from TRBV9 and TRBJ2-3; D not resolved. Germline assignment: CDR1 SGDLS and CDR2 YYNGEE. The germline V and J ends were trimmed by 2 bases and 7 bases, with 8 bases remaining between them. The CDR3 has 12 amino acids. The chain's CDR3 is CASSVPGNTQYF. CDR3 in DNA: TGTGCCAGCAGCGTTCCAGGAAATACGCAGTATTTT.

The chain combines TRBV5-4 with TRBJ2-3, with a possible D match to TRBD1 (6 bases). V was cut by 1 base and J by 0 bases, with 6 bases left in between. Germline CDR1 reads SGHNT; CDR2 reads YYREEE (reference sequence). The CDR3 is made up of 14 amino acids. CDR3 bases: TGTGCCAGCAGCTTGACAGGGAGCACAGATACGCAGTATTTT. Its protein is CASSLTGSTDTQYF.

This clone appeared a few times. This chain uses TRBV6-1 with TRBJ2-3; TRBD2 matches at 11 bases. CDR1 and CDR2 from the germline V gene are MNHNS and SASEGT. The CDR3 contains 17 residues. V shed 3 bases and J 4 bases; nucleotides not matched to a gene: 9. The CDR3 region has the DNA TGTGCCAGCAGTGATCTCCCACTAGCGGGAGTAGCAGATACGCAGTATTTT. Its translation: CASSDLPLAGVADTQYF.

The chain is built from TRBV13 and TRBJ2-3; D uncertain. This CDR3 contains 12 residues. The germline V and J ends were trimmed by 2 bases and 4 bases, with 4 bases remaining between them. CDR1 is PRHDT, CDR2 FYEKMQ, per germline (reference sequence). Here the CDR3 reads CASSLWPDTQYF. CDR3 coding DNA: TGTGCCAGCAGCTTATGGCCAGATACGCAGTATTTT.

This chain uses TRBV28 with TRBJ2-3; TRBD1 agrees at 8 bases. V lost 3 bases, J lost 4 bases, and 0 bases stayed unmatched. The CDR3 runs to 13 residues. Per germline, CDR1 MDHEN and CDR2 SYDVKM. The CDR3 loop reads CASSFRGPDTQYF. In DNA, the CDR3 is TGTGCCAGCAGTTTCAGGGGGCCAGATACGCAGTATTTT.

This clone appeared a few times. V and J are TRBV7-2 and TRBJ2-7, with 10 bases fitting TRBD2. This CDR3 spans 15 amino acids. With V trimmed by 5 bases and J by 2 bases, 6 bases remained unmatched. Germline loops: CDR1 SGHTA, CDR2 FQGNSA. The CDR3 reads CASSVGLANTYEQYF. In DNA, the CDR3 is TGTGCCAGCAGCGTGGGACTAGCGAACACCTACGAGCAGTACTTC.

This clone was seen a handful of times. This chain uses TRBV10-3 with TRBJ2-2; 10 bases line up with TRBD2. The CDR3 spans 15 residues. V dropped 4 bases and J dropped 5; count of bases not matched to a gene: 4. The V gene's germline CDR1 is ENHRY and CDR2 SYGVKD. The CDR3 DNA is TGTGCCATCAGTGCTGGTAGCGGGAGGACCGGGGAGCTGTTTTTT. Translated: CAISAGSGRTGELFF.

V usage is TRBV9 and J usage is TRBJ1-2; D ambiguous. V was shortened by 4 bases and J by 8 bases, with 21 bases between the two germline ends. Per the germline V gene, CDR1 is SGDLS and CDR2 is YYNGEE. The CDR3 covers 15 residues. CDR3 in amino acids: CASSPQGSATGGYTF. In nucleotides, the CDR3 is TGTGCCAGCAGCCCCCAAGGTTCGGCGACGGGAGGCTACACCTTC. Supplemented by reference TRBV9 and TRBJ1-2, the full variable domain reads DSGVTQTPKHLITATGQRVTLRCSPRSGDLSVYWYQQSLDQGLQFLIQYYNGEERAKGNILERFSAQQFPDLHSELNLSSLELGDSALYFCASSPQGSATGGYTFGSGTRLTVV.

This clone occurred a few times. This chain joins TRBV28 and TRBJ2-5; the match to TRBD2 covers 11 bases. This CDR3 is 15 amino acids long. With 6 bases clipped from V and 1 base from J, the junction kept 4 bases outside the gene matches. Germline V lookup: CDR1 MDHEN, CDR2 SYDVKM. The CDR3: CASSFLAGGQETQYF. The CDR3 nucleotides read TGTGCCAGCAGCTTCCTAGCGGGAGGCCAAGAGACCCAGTACTTC.

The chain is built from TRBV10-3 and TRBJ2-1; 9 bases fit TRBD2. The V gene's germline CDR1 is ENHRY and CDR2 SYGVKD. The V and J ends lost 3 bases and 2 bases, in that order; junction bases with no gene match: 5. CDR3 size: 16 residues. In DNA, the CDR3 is TGTGCCATCAGTGAATGGTCTAGCGGGGCCTACAATGAGCAGTTCTTC. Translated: CAISEWSSGAYNEQFF.

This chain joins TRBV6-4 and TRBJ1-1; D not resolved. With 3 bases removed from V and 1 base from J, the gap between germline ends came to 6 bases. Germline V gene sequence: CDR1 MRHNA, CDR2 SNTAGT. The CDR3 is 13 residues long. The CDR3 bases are TGTGCCAGCAGTGAGGGGAGGAACACTGAAGCTTTCTTT. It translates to CASSEGRNTEAFF.

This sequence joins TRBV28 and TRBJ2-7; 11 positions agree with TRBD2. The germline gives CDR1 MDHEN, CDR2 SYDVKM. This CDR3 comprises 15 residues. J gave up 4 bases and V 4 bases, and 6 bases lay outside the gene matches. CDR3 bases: TGTGCCAGCAGTTCATTAGCGGGAGGGAATTACGAGCAGTACTTC. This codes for CASSSLAGGNYEQYF.

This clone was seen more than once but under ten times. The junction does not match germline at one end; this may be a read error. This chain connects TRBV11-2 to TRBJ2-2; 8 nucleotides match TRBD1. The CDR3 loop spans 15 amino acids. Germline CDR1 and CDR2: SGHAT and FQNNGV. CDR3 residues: CASSYRGWNAGELFF. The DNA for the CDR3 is TGTGCCAGCAGCTACAGGGGGTGGAACGCCGGGGAGCTGTTTTTT.

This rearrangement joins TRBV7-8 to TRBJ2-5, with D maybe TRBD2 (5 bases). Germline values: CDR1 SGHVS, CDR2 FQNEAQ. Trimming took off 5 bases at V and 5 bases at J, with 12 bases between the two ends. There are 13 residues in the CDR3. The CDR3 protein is CASSRTGLETQYF. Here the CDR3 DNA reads TGTGCCAGCAGCCGCACGGGGTTGGAGACCCAGTACTTC.

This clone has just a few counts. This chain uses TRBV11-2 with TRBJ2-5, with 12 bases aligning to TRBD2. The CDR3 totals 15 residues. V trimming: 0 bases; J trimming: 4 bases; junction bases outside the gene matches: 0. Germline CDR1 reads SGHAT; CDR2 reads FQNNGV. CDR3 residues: CASSLEGLAGETQYF. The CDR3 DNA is TGTGCCAGCAGCTTAGAGGGACTAGCGGGAGAGACCCAGTACTTC.

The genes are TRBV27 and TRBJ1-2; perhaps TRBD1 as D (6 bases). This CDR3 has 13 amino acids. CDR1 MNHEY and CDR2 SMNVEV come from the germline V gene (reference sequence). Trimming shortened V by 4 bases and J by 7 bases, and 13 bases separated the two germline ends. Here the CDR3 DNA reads TGTGCCAGCAGTTCTCCGGGGGGCCTTGGCTACACCTTC. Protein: CASSSPGGLGYTF.